This T cell receptor beta chain was captured by sequencing in a study of shared clonotypes between healthy human individuals. Across the whole study: Every donor yielded three CD4 naive, three CD4 memory, two CD8 naive and one CD8 memory plate.

Assay: immunoSEQ multiplex PCR; the TCRdb copy retains only in-frame clones and omits some. The sample holds about 610,000 clones, around 96% seen once. Study-level results: Unshared clonotypes carried lower generation probabilities than those common to all four donors. Estimated richness was generally greater in naive than memory subsets.

The CDR3 is 15 residues long. CDR1 and CDR2 from the germline V gene are MDHEN and SYDVKM. Trimming removed 6 bases from V and 5 bases from J; junction bases left unmatched: 12. Naive CD8 populations comprised CD45RO-negative cells positively selected for CCR7, excluding terminally differentiated effector memory CD45RA+ cells. Those who donated, Caucasian adults without exception, all lived in Nashville, Tennessee. Note on this clone: The antigen is unknown.

Sequences were obtained from naive CD8+ T cells sorted from blood. The source of this sequence is a woman in her thirties in good health. J is TRBJ1-1 and V is TRBV28; 7 bases are a match to TRBD1. Here the CDR3 DNA reads TGTGCCAGCAGGGCTAGCATAGGGGGCGATACTGAAGCTTTCTTT. This translates into CASRASIGGDTEAFF.